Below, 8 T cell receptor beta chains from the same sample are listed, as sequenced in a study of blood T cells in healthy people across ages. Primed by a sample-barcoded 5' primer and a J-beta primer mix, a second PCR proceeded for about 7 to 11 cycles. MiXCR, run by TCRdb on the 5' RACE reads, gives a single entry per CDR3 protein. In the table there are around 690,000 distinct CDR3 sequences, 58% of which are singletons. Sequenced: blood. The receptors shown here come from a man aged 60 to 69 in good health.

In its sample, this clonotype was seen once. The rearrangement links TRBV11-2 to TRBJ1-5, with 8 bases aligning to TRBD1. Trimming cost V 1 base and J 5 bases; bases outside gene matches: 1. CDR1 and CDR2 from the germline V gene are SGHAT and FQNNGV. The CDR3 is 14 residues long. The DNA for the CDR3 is TGTGCCAGCAGCTTAGGGACAGGGTATCAGCCCCAGCATTTT. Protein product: CASSLGTGYQPQHF. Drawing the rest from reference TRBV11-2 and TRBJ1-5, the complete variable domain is EAGVAQSPRYKIIEKRQSVAFWCNPISGHATLYWYQQILGQGPKLLIQFQNNGVVDDSQLPKDRFSAERLKGVDSTLKIQPAKLEDSAVYLCASSLGTGYQPQHFGDGTRLSIL.

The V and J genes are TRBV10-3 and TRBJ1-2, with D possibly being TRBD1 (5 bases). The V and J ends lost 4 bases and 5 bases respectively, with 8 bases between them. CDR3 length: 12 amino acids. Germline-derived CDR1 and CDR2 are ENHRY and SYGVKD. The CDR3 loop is CAISGTRYGYTF. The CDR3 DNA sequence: TGTGCCATCAGTGGGACACGGTATGGCTACACCTTC.

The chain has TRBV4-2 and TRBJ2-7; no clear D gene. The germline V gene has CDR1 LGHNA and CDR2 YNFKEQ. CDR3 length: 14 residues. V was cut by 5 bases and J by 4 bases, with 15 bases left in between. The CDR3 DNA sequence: TGTGCCAGCAGCGGCCCGGCTCCCCCTTACGAGCAGTACTTC. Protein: CASSGPAPPYEQYF.

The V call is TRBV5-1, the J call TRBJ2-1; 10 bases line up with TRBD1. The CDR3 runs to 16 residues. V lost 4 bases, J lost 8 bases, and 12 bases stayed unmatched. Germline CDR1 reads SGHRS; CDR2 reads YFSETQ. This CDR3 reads CASSPSTGGFMDEQFF. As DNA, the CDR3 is TGCGCCAGCAGCCCCTCGACAGGGGGCTTTATGGATGAGCAGTTCTTC. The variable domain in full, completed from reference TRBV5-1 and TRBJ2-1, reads KAGVTQTPRYLIKTRGQQVTLSCSPISGHRSVSWYQQTPGQGLQFLFEYFSETQRNKGNFPGRFSGRQFSNSRSEMNVSTLELGDSALYLCASSPSTGGFMDEQFFGPGTRLTVL.

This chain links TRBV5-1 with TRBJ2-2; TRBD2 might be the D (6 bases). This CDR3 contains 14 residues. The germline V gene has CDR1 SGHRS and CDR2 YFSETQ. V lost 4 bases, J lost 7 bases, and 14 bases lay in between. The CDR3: CASSGGTPGGELFF. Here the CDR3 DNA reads TGCGCCAGCAGCGGCGGGACTCCGGGCGGGGAGCTGTTTTTT.

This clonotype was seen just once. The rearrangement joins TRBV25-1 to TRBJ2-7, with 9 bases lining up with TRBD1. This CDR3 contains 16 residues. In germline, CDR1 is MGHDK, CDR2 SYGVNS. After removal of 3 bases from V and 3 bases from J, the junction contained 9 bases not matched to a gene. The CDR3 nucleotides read TGTGCCAGCAGTGATTTGCTGGACAGGGGAGGCTACGAGCAGTACTTC. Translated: CASSDLLDRGGYEQYF.

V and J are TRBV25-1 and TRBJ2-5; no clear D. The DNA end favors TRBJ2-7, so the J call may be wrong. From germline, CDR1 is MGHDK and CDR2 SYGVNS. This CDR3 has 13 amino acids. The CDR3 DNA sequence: TGTGCCAGCAGTGAATACCTGAAGGGCGAGCAGTACTTC. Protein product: CASSEYLKGEQYF.

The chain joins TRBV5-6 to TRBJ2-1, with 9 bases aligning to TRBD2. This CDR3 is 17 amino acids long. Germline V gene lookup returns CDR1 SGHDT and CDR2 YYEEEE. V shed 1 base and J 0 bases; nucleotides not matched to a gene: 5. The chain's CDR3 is CASSLRLAGISYNEQFF. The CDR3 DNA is TGTGCCAGCAGCTTGCGGCTAGCGGGGATCTCCTACAATGAGCAGTTCTTC.